This TCR beta chain is drawn from a study of blood T cell repertoires in COVID-19. Authors' methods: Amplifying reference gene primers gave estimates of nucleated cell counts. Generated by immunoSEQ multiplex PCR, the TCRdb table keeps only in-frame clones and is missing some. V, J and clone size reflect that table, while D and trimming were determined from the DNA. In the table there are tens of thousands of clones, 86% of which are singletons. This CDR3 is 16 amino acids long. Germline V gives CDR1 KGHSH, CDR2 LQKENI. Deletions cut 0 bases from V and 5 bases from J, with 13 bases between. V usage is TRBV18 and J usage is TRBJ1-4, with a weak D call TRBD1 (6 bases). This sequence was found in a man aged 25-45 years with acute or convalescent COVID-19. Sequenced material: peripheral blood. The CDR3 DNA reads as TGTGCCAGCTCACCACCGACGGGGCAGGGGAATGAAAAACTGTTTTTT. It yields the protein CASSPPTGQGNEKLFF.